This TCR beta chain was identified during a study of blood T cells in healthy people across ages. This clonotype was observed once. V lost 6 bases, J lost 2 bases, and 10 bases lay in between. This CDR3 has 14 amino acids. Next came a second PCR, run for about 7 to 12 cycles, which used a sample-barcoded 5' primer along with a J-beta primer mix. Each cDNA was tagged by a template-switch adaptor containing 12 random nucleotides. TCRdb fed the 5' RACE reads into MiXCR, producing one record per CDR3 protein. The data show 780,000 or so distinct CDR3 sequences, 56% seen once. The gene calls are TRBV12-3 or TRBV12-4 and TRBJ2-2, with a weak D call TRBD2 (6 bases). Material: blood. The clonotype originates from a middle-aged man in good health. The CDR3 region has the DNA TGTGCCAGCAGAGGGACTCAAAACACCGGGGAGCTGTTTTTT. The encoded protein is CASRGTQNTGELFF.